The 20 T cell receptor beta chains listed next were all sequenced from one sample in a study of shared clonotypes between healthy human individuals. Sequencing used immunoSEQ multiplex PCR; TCRdb keeps in-frame clones, though not all of them. The table records under 1,100,000 clones, approximately 76% of them present only once. Sequencing was carried out using memory CD4+ T cells sorted from blood. Subset defined: CD45RA-negative fraction. Receptors originate from a man younger than 35 in good health.

This clone was picked up a small number of times. The chain has TRBV29-1 and TRBJ2-6, with D unclear. The CDR3 covers 12 residues. Trimming took off 6 bases at V and 4 bases at J, with 7 bases between the two ends. The germline V gene encodes CDR1 SQVTM and CDR2 ANQGSEA. CDR3 DNA: TGCAGCGTCATAGCCGGGGCCAACGTCCTGACTTTC. Protein: CSVIAGANVLTF.

The V gene is TRBV5-1, the J gene TRBJ2-1, with D possibly TRBD1 on 6 matching bases. This CDR3 has 16 residues. From germline, CDR1 is SGHRS and CDR2 YFSETQ. V gave up 2 bases and J gave up 4 bases, with 16 bases separating them. This CDR3 is CASSFGQPWLYNEQFF. The DNA for the CDR3 is TGCGCCAGCAGCTTTGGACAGCCCTGGCTATACAATGAGCAGTTCTTC. Based on the CDR3 plus reference TRBV5-1 and TRBJ2-1, the full variable domain is KAGVTQTPRYLIKTRGQQVTLSCSPISGHRSVSWYQQTPGQGLQFLFEYFSETQRNKGNFPGRFSGRQFSNSRSEMNVSTLELGDSALYLCASSFGQPWLYNEQFFGPGTRLTVL.

In regard to this clone: Other DNA sequences in the sample encode the same CDR3. The chain has TRBV6-1 and TRBJ2-7; 10 bases are shared with TRBD1. Germline V CDR1 and CDR2: MNHNS, SASEGT. The CDR3 has 14 amino acids. Trimming at V came to 3 bases and at J to 1 base, leaving 0 bases not matched to a gene. The chain's CDR3 is CASSEGQGSYEQYF. The DNA for the CDR3 is TGTGCCAGCAGTGAGGGACAGGGGTCCTACGAGCAGTACTTC.

The chain recombines TRBV19 with TRBJ1-3, with D possibly matching TRBD1 (5 bases). The CDR3 length is 17 residues. Germline CDR1 reads LNHDA; CDR2 reads SQIVND (reference sequence). V was trimmed by 5 bases and J by 0 bases, leaving 17 bases between them. Here the CDR3 DNA reads TGTGCCAGTAGTCCTCCTTTGCCAGGGACCTCTGGAAACACCATATATTTT. This codes for CASSPPLPGTSGNTIYF.

The rearrangement uses TRBV10-3 and TRBJ1-3, with TRBD1 as a possible D gene (5 bases). Trimming stripped 10 bases from V and 2 bases from J, with 15 bases between. This CDR3 has 14 residues. Per the germline V gene, CDR1 is ENHRY and CDR2 is SYGVKD. The DNA of the CDR3 is TGTGCCACGACCCGAGGGGCGACTGGAAACACCATATATTTT. This sequence encodes CATTRGATGNTIYF.

A single count supports this clone. Other nucleotide sequences in the sample specify the same CDR3. J is TRBJ1-5 and V is TRBV10-2; D call uncertain. The CDR3 totals 13 residues. The V gene's germline CDR1 is WSHSY and CDR2 SAAADI. V was clipped by 2 bases and J by 4 bases, with 6 bases between them. The CDR3 DNA sequence: TGCGCCAGCAGTGAGACCGGGAATCAGCCCCAGCATTTT. Protein: CASSETGNQPQHF.

The chain joins TRBV28 to TRBJ1-1, with a weak D call TRBD1 (5 bases). The CDR3 loop spans 12 amino acids. Germline V gene sequence: CDR1 MDHEN, CDR2 SYDVKM. With 3 bases removed from V and 8 bases from J, the gap between germline ends came to 10 bases. The CDR3 DNA sequence: TGTGCCAGCAGTTTTCAGGGCCGAGAAGCTTTCTTT. Encoded protein: CASSFQGREAFF. Complete variable domain (other parts from reference TRBV28 and TRBJ1-1): DVKVTQSSRYLVKRTGEKVFLECVQDMDHENMFWYRQDPGLGLRLIYFSYDVKMKEKGDIPEGYSVSREKKERFSLILESASTNQTSMYLCASSFQGREAFFGQGTRLTVV.

The CDR3 DNA is TGTGCCAGCAGTGGTTCAGTGGGGGTGGGGGATAATTCACCCCTCCACTTT. It is translated as CASSGSVGVGDNSPLHF. The chain joins TRBV6-1 to TRBJ1-6; a weak D match, TRBD1 (5 bases). This CDR3 contains 17 residues. V was trimmed by 4 bases and J by 5 bases, leaving 18 bases between them. Germline V gene lookup returns CDR1 MNHNS and CDR2 SASEGT.

The V gene is TRBV7-3, the J gene TRBJ2-5, with 12 bases identical to TRBD2. CDR3 length equals 16 residues. Germline V gives CDR1 SGHTA, CDR2 FQGTGA. J lost 2 bases, V lost 2 bases, and 3 bases had no gene match. The CDR3 region is CASSLYGTSGQETQYF. The CDR3 DNA follows: TGTGCCAGCAGCTTATATGGGACTAGCGGGCAAGAGACCCAGTACTTC.

With regard to this clone: This is likely an artifact of a read error, given a far larger clone one base away. The rearrangement joins TRBV10-3 to TRBJ1-1; D gene unclear. V lost 2 bases and J 5 bases, leaving 3 bases between the germline ends. Germline CDR1 and CDR2: ENHRY and SYGVKD. The CDR3 contains 11 residues. CDR3: CAISEKTEAFF. The DNA of the CDR3 is TGTGCCATCAGTGAGAAAACTGAAGCTTTCTTT.

V usage is TRBV6-6 and J usage is TRBJ1-2; D not certain. Per germline, CDR1 MNHNY and CDR2 SVGAGI (reference sequence). Trimming left V 0 bases short and J 2 bases short, with 13 bases between. The CDR3 consists of 16 residues. CDR3 sequence (DNA): TGTGCCAGCAGTTACTCTGTGGCTGGATTGAACTATGGCTACACCTTC. Amino acid sequence: CASSYSVAGLNYGYTF.

This chain uses TRBV7-2 with TRBJ2-5; D ambiguous. The CDR3 spans 14 residues. V gave up 1 base and J gave up 4 bases, with 10 bases separating them. The V gene's germline CDR1 is SGHTA and CDR2 FQGNSA. The chain's CDR3 is CASSLGRSVETQYF. CDR3 nucleotides: TGTGCCAGCAGCTTAGGGAGAAGCGTAGAGACCCAGTACTTC. The complete variable domain, with remaining parts taken from reference TRBV7-2 and TRBJ2-5, reads GAGVSQSPSNKVTEKGKDVELRCDPISGHTALYWYRQSLGQGLEFLIYFQGNSAPDKSGLPSDRFSAERTGGSVSTLTIQRTQQEDSAVYLCASSLGRSVETQYFGPGTRLLVL.

About this clone: Its ends do not fully match the called genes, so a read error is possible. The chain has TRBV29-1 and TRBJ2-7, with unresolved D. CDR3 length equals 14 residues. Germline-derived CDR1 and CDR2 are SQVTM and ANQGSEA. The CDR3 DNA reads TGCAGCGTTAAGGACGGTGATAAAGACACCCCTGAGTTCTTC. Its protein is CSVKDGDKDTPEFF.

This clone was observed a single time. The V and J genes are TRBV10-2 and TRBJ2-7, with 9 bases identical to TRBD2. The CDR3 totals 16 residues. Trimming took 2 bases from V and 2 from J; bases not matched to a gene: 7. Germline assignment: CDR1 WSHSY and CDR2 SAAADI. CDR3: CASSEPGLASAYEQYF. The CDR3 DNA follows: TGCGCCAGCAGTGAGCCCGGACTAGCGAGCGCCTACGAGCAGTACTTC.

This rearrangement joins TRBV28 to TRBJ2-7; no firm D call. V shed 3 bases and J shed 0 bases, with 12 bases lying between them. CDR3 length: 15 amino acids. Germline V gene data show CDR1 as MDHEN and CDR2 as SYDVKM. This chain's CDR3 is CASSFFGGSSYEQYF. CDR3 in DNA: TGTGCCAGCAGTTTCTTCGGCGGAAGCTCCTACGAGCAGTACTTC.

This clone was seen more than once but under ten times. The rearrangement uses TRBV2 and TRBJ1-2; weak D call: TRBD1 (5 bases). The CDR3 totals 13 residues. CDR1 and CDR2 from the germline V gene are SNHLY and FYNNEI. Between the trimmed V and J ends, which lost 5 bases and 3 bases, there was a span of 10 bases. CDR3 coding DNA: TGTGCCAGCAGTAATCAACAGGACTATGGCTACACCTTC. Protein sequence: CASSNQQDYGYTF.

The chain recombines TRBV6-1 with TRBJ1-5, with TRBD1 matching over 7 bases. J gave up 2 bases and V 10 bases, and 8 bases lay outside the gene matches. CDR3 length: 14 residues. Germline-derived CDR1 and CDR2 are MNHNS and SASEGT. The CDR3: CATIYQGGNQPQHF. The DNA of the CDR3 is TGTGCCACCATATATCAGGGGGGCAATCAGCCCCAGCATTTT.

V is TRBV18 and J is TRBJ2-2, with a weak D call TRBD1 (5 bases). The ends were cut back, 0 bases at V and 9 bases at J, with 8 bases in the middle. Germline loops: CDR1 KGHSH, CDR2 LQKENI. The CDR3 covers 13 residues. CDR3 in DNA: TGTGCCAGCTCACCACCGCAGGGCCGGGAGCTGTTTTTT. It codes for CASSPPQGRELFF.

This chain uses TRBV5-6 with TRBJ2-7; D gene ambiguous. CDR1 SGHDT and CDR2 YYEEEE come from the germline V gene. The CDR3 consists of 11 residues. V lost 0 bases and J 4 bases, leaving 2 bases between the germline ends. The CDR3 region is CASSLVYEQYF. CDR3 nucleotide sequence: TGTGCCAGCAGCTTGGTATACGAGCAGTACTTC.

The chain carries TRBV27 and TRBJ1-1; tentative D call: TRBD1 (6 bases). The CDR3 spans 15 residues. Deletions cut 6 bases from V and 7 bases from J, with 21 bases between. CDR1 MNHEY and CDR2 SMNVEV come from the germline V gene (reference sequence). DNA of the CDR3: TGTGCCAGCAGAAGAACAATGGGGGGCCCCGATGAAGCTTTCTTT. Translation gives CASRRTMGGPDEAFF.